This passage covers 6 T cell receptor beta chains from one sample sequenced in a study of T cells in Graves' hyperthyroidism and ophthalmopathy. RNA transcripts yielded amplified TCR beta CDR3 regions. Researchers ran a first-round RT-PCR on the TCR CDR3 using the HTBI primer set. TCRdb reprocessed the multiplex PCR reads via MiXCR and lists one record per CDR3 protein. This table holds more than 300,000 distinct CDR3 sequences, around 13% found once. Specimen: blood. These receptors were obtained from a woman aged 55-70 years with Graves' hyperthyroidism.

Of note for this clonotype: With a much larger clone just one base away, this may be a read error. This chain connects TRBV7-8 to TRBJ1-6; a weak D match, TRBD1 (5 bases). Germline lookup yields CDR1 SGHVS and CDR2 FQNEAQ. This CDR3 is built from 16 residues. The CDR3 DNA reads as TGTGCCAGCAACTTAGCGTTCGGGACGGCTGTATCACCCCTCCACTTT. This encodes CASNLAFGTAVSPLHF.

This clonotype was counted at least ten times. The V call is TRBV4-2, the J call TRBJ2-3; D is unresolved. The ends were cut back, 1 base at V and 2 bases at J, with 10 bases in the middle. The germline CDR1 and CDR2 sequences are LGHNA and YNFKEQ. The CDR3 contains 15 residues. The CDR3 DNA is TGTGCCAGCAGCCAAGTTTTGGAGAACACAGATACGCAGTATTTT. Translation gives CASSQVLENTDTQYF.

This clonotype was seen at least ten times. This chain joins TRBV5-4 and TRBJ2-1, with D possibly TRBD2 on 5 matching bases. The length of the CDR3 is 16 residues. V gave up 3 bases and J gave up 10 bases, with 23 bases separating them. Looked up from germline, CDR1 is SGHNT and CDR2 is YYREEE (reference sequence). The CDR3: CASSSTGGRVGREQFF. The CDR3 DNA sequence: TGTGCCAGCAGCTCCACCGGAGGACGGGTTGGTCGGGAGCAGTTCTTC.

This clonotype came up many times. This chain uses TRBV18 with TRBJ2-5, with D perhaps matching TRBD2 (5 bases). Germline loops: CDR1 KGHSH, CDR2 LQKENI. Trimming pared 0 bases from V and 9 bases from J, leaving 14 bases between. This CDR3 is 14 amino acids long. CDR3 loop: CASSPPTLEAAQYF. The CDR3 DNA follows: TGTGCCAGCTCACCACCGACTCTGGAGGCGGCCCAGTACTTC.

In this sample, this clonotype turned up many times. The CDR3 region is CASSRTGTGEGEQYF. Here the CDR3 DNA reads TGCGCCAGCAGCCGGACCGGGACAGGGGAGGGCGAGCAGTACTTC. This sequence joins TRBV5-1 and TRBJ2-7; 10 nucleotides line up with TRBD1. CDR3 length equals 15 residues. J was trimmed by 6 bases and V by 4 bases; bases with no gene match: 10. Germline-derived CDR1 and CDR2 are SGHRS and YFSETQ.

This clonotype has only a few counts. The genes are TRBV19 and TRBJ2-5; D might be TRBD1 (5 bases). Germline values: CDR1 LNHDA, CDR2 SQIVND (reference sequence). This CDR3 region has 13 residues. Trimming removed 2 bases at V and 5 bases at J, with 9 bases between. The DNA of the CDR3 is TGTGCCAGTAGTATACAGGGTGTGGAGACCCAGTACTTC. This translates into CASSIQGVETQYF.